The following is a TCR beta chain sequence with its context. The antigen is undetermined. The entry originates in a study of CD4 T cells in relation to SARS-CoV-2 and coronaviruses. Study-wide background: PBMCs were cultured with antigen for nine to eleven days before TCR beta sequencing. The study, taken as a whole, reports: Samples before the pandemic and after infection were not matched within any donor.

The unexposed donors gave CD4+ T cells in about 2011-2018, prior to COVID-19. After around nine days of culture, CD4+ T cells were isolated. Unexposed-donor CD4+ T cells were probed with SARS-CoV-2 S/N and four cold-coronavirus spikes, cells permitting. The CDR3 is made up of 14 amino acids. With 4 bases removed from V and 1 base from J, the gap between germline ends came to 10 bases. Per the germline V gene, CDR1 is KGHSH and CDR2 is LQKENI. Clones were sequenced by immunoSEQ multiplex PCR, and TCRdb holds only the in-frame ones, with some missing. The sample records over 20,000 clones, about 81% being singletons.

V and J are TRBV18 and TRBJ1-1; D gene unclear. Sequencing input: CD4+ T cells from PBMCs, cultured in vitro. This clonotype originated in a human donor in good health. The CDR3 loop reads CASSRLEGNTEAFF. In nucleotides, the CDR3 is TGTGCCAGCTCACGGCTGGAGGGGAACACTGAAGCTTTCTTT.